The rows below give T cell receptor beta chains drawn from one sample of a study of regulatory T cells in long-lasting Graves disease. TCRdb redid the calling of the multiplex PCR reads with MiXCR, one entry per CDR3 protein. Seen here are about 460,000 distinct CDR3 sequences, about 22% observed once, and the top ten hold under 15%. Sequenced here: peripheral blood mononuclear cells (PBMCs), sampled when the disease was refractory, from a patient treated with antithyroid drugs. Receptors originate from a female donor with Graves disease. The CDR3 runs from the conserved cysteine through the conserved F or W. Each record gives: J gene, V gene, clone size, D gene, CDR3 DNA, CDR3 protein. A D gene is named only where the DNA matches it firmly. The size entry is marked missing in some rows and otherwise reads once, few, many or a size class.

j_gene: TRBJ1-1
v_gene: TRBV29-1
abundance: few
d_gene: TRBD1
CDR3nt: TGCAGCGTTGACCCCGAGACAGGGTATCCTGAAGCTTTCTTT
CDR3aa: CSVDPETGYPEAFF

j_gene: TRBJ1-2
v_gene: TRBV6-1
abundance: few
d_gene: TRBD1
CDR3nt: TGTGCCAGCAGCCGGACAGGGGCCCATGGCTACACCTTC
CDR3aa: CASSRTGAHGYTF

j_gene: TRBJ1-5
v_gene: TRBV2
abundance: few
d_gene: NA
CDR3nt: TGTGCCAGCAGCCCCCTGTACGGTCAGCCCCAGCATTTT
CDR3aa: CASSPLYGQPQHF

j_gene: TRBJ1-5
v_gene: TRBV24-1
abundance: NA
d_gene: TRBD1
CDR3nt: TGTGCCACCAGTGATTCCGACAGGGTGGATCAGCCCCAGCATTTT
CDR3aa: CATSDSDRVDQPQHF

j_gene: TRBJ1-1
v_gene: TRBV28
abundance: many
d_gene: NA
CDR3nt: TGTGCCAGCAGCTGGGACAAGATGAACACTGAAGCTTTCTTT
CDR3aa: CASSWDKMNTEAFF

j_gene: TRBJ1-2
v_gene: TRBV7-2
abundance: many
d_gene: TRBD1
CDR3nt: TGTGCCAGCAGCCCAGACGGGACAGAGGGCTATGGCTACACCTTC
CDR3aa: CASSPDGTEGYGYTF

j_gene: TRBJ2-7
v_gene: TRBV10-3
abundance: many
d_gene: NA
CDR3nt: TGTGCCATCAGTGGACCGGGGTCCTCCTACGAGCAGTACTTC
CDR3aa: CAISGPGSSYEQYF

j_gene: TRBJ1-2
v_gene: TRBV12-3/TRBV12-4
abundance: many
d_gene: NA
CDR3nt: TGTGCCAGCAGTTACGGTTATGGCTACACCTTC
CDR3aa: CASSYGYGYTF

j_gene: TRBJ2-2
v_gene: TRBV28
abundance: few
d_gene: NA
CDR3nt: TGTGCCACCAACTATTTAGTGGCCGGGGAGCTGTTTTTT
CDR3aa: CATNYLVAGELFF

j_gene: TRBJ2-7
v_gene: TRBV20-1
abundance: few
d_gene: NA
CDR3nt: TGCAGTGCTACCGGGGACTACGAGCAGTACTTC
CDR3aa: CSATGDYEQYF